The next 16 T cell receptor beta chains were all read from a single sample in a study of blood T cell repertoires in COVID-19. Clones were read by immunoSEQ multiplex PCR, and TCRdb kept only the in-frame ones, dropping some. The sample lists 90,000 to 100,000 clones, 85% seen once, with roughly 37% in the top ten. The sample taken for sequencing was peripheral blood. These receptor sequences come from a man older than 75 with acute or convalescent COVID-19.

The genes are TRBV7-8 and TRBJ1-5; 8 nucleotides line up with TRBD1. The J segment lost 2 bases and the V segment lost 4 bases, leaving 10 bases of the junction unmatched. The germline V gene has CDR1 SGHVS and CDR2 FQNEAQ. There are 17 residues in the CDR3. Here the CDR3 DNA reads TGTGCCAGCAGCTCGAGCAACAGGGGGACGCGCAATCAGCCCCAGCATTTT. Its protein is CASSSSNRGTRNQPQHF.

The chain couples TRBV24-1 to TRBJ1-2; weak D call: TRBD1 (6 bases). The germline gives CDR1 KGHDR, CDR2 SFDVKD. The CDR3 runs to 13 residues. V shed 4 bases and J shed 4 bases, with 9 bases lying between them. CDR3 sequence reads: CATSEDSSYGYTF. CDR3 coding DNA: TGTGCCACCAGTGAGGACAGCTCCTATGGCTACACCTTC.

This rearrangement joins TRBV23-1 to TRBJ2-7; the D gene is possibly TRBD1 (5 bases). TRBV23-1 is flagged as an ORF with uncertain function. Trimming removed 3 bases from V and 4 bases from J, with 13 bases in between. The CDR3 contains 14 residues. The CDR3 region is CASSQMTVGYEQYF. The CDR3 bases are TGCGCCAGCAGTCAGATGACAGTAGGATACGAGCAGTACTTC.

The chain employs TRBV20-1 and TRBJ2-7; D remains unclear. CDR3 length: 13 amino acids. The germline V gene has CDR1 DFQATT and CDR2 SNEGSKA (reference sequence). Trimming stripped 3 bases from V and 0 bases from J, with 9 bases between. The CDR3 loop is CSASSGSSYEQYF. The DNA for the CDR3 is TGCAGTGCTAGTTCCGGGTCCTCCTACGAGCAGTACTTC.

The V and J genes are TRBV30 and TRBJ1-1; 9 bases match TRBD1. Looked up from germline, CDR1 is GTSNPN and CDR2 is SVGIG (reference sequence). This CDR3 is 14 amino acids long. J was trimmed by 3 bases and V by 0 bases; bases with no gene match: 2. Here the CDR3 DNA reads TGTGCCTGGAGTGTCGGGACAGGGCACACTGAAGCTTTCTTT. Residues: CAWSVGTGHTEAFF.

J is TRBJ1-6 and V is TRBV3-1 (or the pseudogene TRBV3-2); maybe TRBD1 (6 bases). The CDR3 contains 14 residues. The germline V and J ends were trimmed by 4 bases and 7 bases, with 11 bases remaining between them. Germline V lookup: CDR1 LGHDT, CDR2 YNNKEL (reference sequence). The CDR3 coding sequence is TGTGCCAGCAGCCGGGGGCAAGCCAATTCACCCCTCCACTTT. Translated, it gives CASSRGQANSPLHF.

This clone was seen a few times. The J gene is TRBJ1-1, the V gene TRBV7-2; 7 nucleotides match TRBD1. V shed 3 bases, J shed 5 bases, and the junction held 9 bases outside the gene matches. This CDR3 region has 15 residues. The germline V gene has CDR1 SGHTA and CDR2 FQGNSA. The CDR3 is CASSLEQGRWTEAFF. The CDR3 bases are TGTGCCAGCAGCTTGGAACAGGGGAGGTGGACTGAAGCTTTCTTT.

This clone was seen just once. The rearrangement uses TRBV24-1 and TRBJ2-5; tentatively, D is TRBD2 (6 bases). V was cut by 3 bases and J by 7 bases, with 14 bases left in between. Germline CDR1 is KGHDR and CDR2 is SFDVKD. The CDR3 spans 14 residues. The CDR3 DNA is TGTGCCACCAGTGATGCGGGGAGGAGAGGGACCCAGTACTTC. Its protein is CATSDAGRRGTQYF.

The chain recombines TRBV23-1 with TRBJ1-5, with unresolved D. TRBV23-1 belongs to the ORF category, with a function that is uncertain. The CDR3 extends over 17 amino acids. With 0 bases removed from V and 0 bases from J, the gap between germline ends came to 12 bases. The CDR3: CASSQSVEGSSNQPQHF. CDR3 sequence (DNA): TGCGCCAGCAGTCAATCGGTCGAGGGTTCTAGCAATCAGCCCCAGCATTTT.

This clone was seen a single time. This chain links TRBV6-4 with TRBJ1-1; 12 positions agree with TRBD1. The CDR3 is 18 amino acids. Germline assignment: CDR1 MRHNA and CDR2 SNTAGT. Trimming removed 7 bases from V and 1 base from J; junction bases left unmatched: 13. The CDR3 protein is CASKYLRDRGLGNTEAFF. CDR3 DNA sequence: TGTGCCAGCAAATACCTCCGGGACAGGGGGCTTGGGAACACTGAAGCTTTCTTT.

J is TRBJ1-4 and V is TRBV29-1; D is unresolved. The CDR3 extends over 12 amino acids. Trimming shortened V by 1 base and J by 8 bases, and 8 bases separated the two germline ends. Germline V gives CDR1 SQVTM, CDR2 ANQGSEA. CDR3 sequence: CSVEGRHEKLFF. DNA for the CDR3: TGCAGCGTTGAAGGGAGGCACGAAAAACTGTTTTTT. Combining the CDR3 with reference TRBV29-1 and TRBJ1-4 gives the whole variable domain SAVISQKPSRDICQRGTSLTIQCQVDSQVTMMFWYRQQPGQSLTLIATANQGSEATYESGFVIDKFPISRPNLTFSTLTVSNMSPEDSSIYLCSVEGRHEKLFFGSGTQLSVL.

This chain uses TRBV7-9 with TRBJ2-3, with 8 positions matching TRBD2. The CDR3 covers 15 residues. The V gene's germline CDR1 is SEHNR and CDR2 FQNEAQ (reference sequence). V lost 0 bases to trimming and J lost 6 bases; unmatched junction nucleotides: 5. CDR3 protein: CASSLASGERDTQYF. In DNA form, the CDR3 reads TGTGCCAGCAGCTTAGCTAGCGGGGAGCGGGATACGCAGTATTTT.

This clone was recorded a few times. This chain links TRBV6-5 with TRBJ1-4, with D tentatively TRBD1 (5 bases). The CDR3 totals 15 residues. Trimming stripped 0 bases from V and 5 bases from J, with 10 bases between. CDR1 is MNHEY and CDR2 is SVGAGI in the germline V gene. The CDR3 sequence: CASSYSTGGNEKLFF. The CDR3 region has the DNA TGTGCCAGCAGTTACTCAACGGGGGGGAATGAAAAACTGTTTTTT.

The chain links TRBV12-3 or TRBV12-4 to TRBJ2-5, with a weak D call TRBD2 (5 bases). The V end lost 4 bases, the J end lost 1 base, and 7 bases lay between the germline ends. The CDR3 loop spans 13 amino acids. The CDR3 DNA follows: TGTGCCAGCAGTTGGAGGCCCCAAGAGACCCAGTACTTC. Translation: CASSWRPQETQYF.

This chain joins TRBV2 and TRBJ1-2, with a possible D match to TRBD1 (5 bases). This CDR3 region has 17 residues. Germline lookup yields CDR1 SNHLY and CDR2 FYNNEI. Trimming shortened V by 0 bases and J by 8 bases, and 22 bases separated the two germline ends. This CDR3 is CASSEAAGLGLGRGYTF. The CDR3 DNA reads TGTGCCAGCAGTGAAGCGGCAGGGTTAGGGCTTGGTAGGGGCTACACCTTC.

The chain carries TRBV19 and TRBJ1-1; D is perhaps TRBD1 (6 bases). Trimming removed 5 bases from V and 1 base from J, with 11 bases in between. CDR1 is LNHDA and CDR2 is SQIVND in the germline V gene (reference sequence). CDR3 length: 14 residues. The CDR3 coding sequence is TGTGCCAGTAGTCAACAGGGAGAGAACACTGAAGCTTTCTTT. This codes for CASSQQGENTEAFF.